These 26 T cell receptor beta chains were all obtained from the same sample, sequenced in a study of monozygotic twins with inflammatory bowel disease. TCRdb reanalyzed the 5' RACE reads and collapses them to one entry per CDR3 protein, without DNA. The table for this sample gives 440,000 or so distinct CDR3 sequences. The sequenced sample consisted of blood. These receptors came from a human donor with ulcerative colitis or Crohn's disease, or a healthy co-twin of an affected twin (not recorded which).

The V gene is TRBV19, the J gene TRBJ2-5; TCRdb's assignment of TRBD2 cannot be checked, as there is no DNA. Germline loops: CDR1 LNHDA, CDR2 SQIVND (reference sequence). The CDR3 is made up of 16 amino acids. This CDR3 reads CASSIGQLAPGETQYF.

The rearrangement joins TRBV10-3 to TRBJ2-5; without DNA, the TCRdb call of TRBD2 cannot be checked. CDR3 length: 14 amino acids. Germline loops: CDR1 ENHRY, CDR2 SYGVKD. The CDR3: CAITPGTSRETQYF.

The V gene is TRBV19, the J gene TRBJ2-2; with no DNA, the TCRdb D assignment of TRBD2 cannot be verified. Germline-derived CDR1 and CDR2 are LNHDA and SQIVND (reference sequence). The CDR3 covers 16 residues. CDR3: CASSIARLAGAGELFF.

The rearrangement joins TRBV27 to TRBJ2-5. The V gene's germline CDR1 is MNHEY and CDR2 SMNVEV (reference sequence). The CDR3 sequence is 16 residues long. CDR3 region: CASSQPHSVYQETQYF.

The J gene is TRBJ2-7, the V gene TRBV6-1; lacking DNA, the TRBD1 call made by TCRdb goes unchecked. Germline V gene sequence: CDR1 MNHNS, CDR2 SASEGT. The CDR3 sequence is 15 residues long. The CDR3 here is CASSRARDSSYEQYF.

This chain connects TRBV6-5 to TRBJ2-1; TCRdb proposes TRBD2, but this gene call is untestable without DNA. The CDR3 loop spans 17 amino acids. The germline gives CDR1 MNHEY, CDR2 SVGAGI. The CDR3: CASSSGPGLAGPDEQFF.

The chain recombines TRBV28 with TRBJ1-4; without DNA, the TCRdb call of TRBD1 cannot be checked. CDR1 is MDHEN, CDR2 SYDVKM, per germline. This CDR3 has 13 amino acids. The CDR3 loop is CASCLGGWEKLFF.

This chain links TRBV7-2 with TRBJ2-7; TCRdb indicates TRBD2, and absent DNA this call remains unverified. From germline, CDR1 is SGHTA and CDR2 FQGNSA. The CDR3 spans 17 residues. CDR3 amino acids: CASSLRLAGDPLHEQYF.

The chain has TRBV5-1 and TRBJ2-5; the TCRdb call, TRBD2, lacks DNA for checking. The CDR3 consists of 14 residues. Per the germline V gene, CDR1 is SGHRS and CDR2 is YFSETQ. This CDR3 reads CASSSGTVGETQYF. Supplemented by reference TRBV5-1 and TRBJ2-5, the full variable domain reads KAGVTQTPRYLIKTRGQQVTLSCSPISGHRSVSWYQQTPGQGLQFLFEYFSETQRNKGNFPGRFSGRQFSNSRSEMNVSTLELGDSALYLCASSSGTVGETQYFGPGTRLLVL.

The chain links TRBV19 to TRBJ2-1; TCRdb's D call of TRBD2 is untestable without DNA. This CDR3 contains 15 residues. Germline CDR1 reads LNHDA; CDR2 reads SQIVND (reference sequence). This chain's CDR3 is CASSILLAGGSEQFF.

CDR3 protein: CASSHRQGVLPGYTF. The chain joins TRBV6-1 to TRBJ1-2; the TRBD1 assignment by TCRdb is unverifiable without DNA. The germline V gene encodes CDR1 MNHNS and CDR2 SASEGT. The CDR3 consists of 15 residues.

The CDR3 loop is CASTDRGREQYF. The chain combines TRBV6-2 or TRBV6-3 with TRBJ2-7; the TCRdb D gene call, TRBD1, has no DNA to confirm it. CDR3 length equals 12 residues. Germline V gives CDR1 MNHEY, CDR2 SVGEGT.

V is TRBV20-1 and J is TRBJ2-7; TCRdb's D call of TRBD1 is untestable without DNA. CDR3 length: 13 residues. Per the germline V gene, CDR1 is DFQATT and CDR2 is SNEGSKA (reference sequence). Here the CDR3 reads CSARGQGYYEQYF.

The chain employs TRBV6-2 or TRBV6-3 and TRBJ1-2; no DNA is available, so the TRBD1 call from TCRdb remains unchecked. Per germline, CDR1 MNHEY and CDR2 SVGEGT. CDR3 size: 13 residues. CDR3 protein: CASSYRGPHGYTF.

V gene TRBV28 combines with J gene TRBJ1-1; no DNA is available, so the TRBD1 call from TCRdb remains unchecked. Germline V gene data show CDR1 as MDHEN and CDR2 as SYDVKM. The CDR3 extends over 13 amino acids. CDR3 in amino acids: CASSFSGPGGAFF.

This chain links TRBV28 with TRBJ2-3; TCRdb calls TRBD1, which cannot be checked without DNA. The CDR3 is 18 residues long. In germline, CDR1 is MDHEN, CDR2 SYDVKM. The CDR3 region is CASSYPGVGGSSTDTQYF.

V gene TRBV29-1 combines with J gene TRBJ1-2; TCRdb selects TRBD1, and the lack of DNA leaves this call unchecked. Germline assignment: CDR1 SQVTM and CDR2 ANQGSEA. The CDR3 runs to 12 residues. CDR3 residues: CSAPTGGYGYTF.

The rearrangement links TRBV29-1 to TRBJ2-5; no DNA is available, so the TRBD2 call from TCRdb remains unchecked. CDR3 size: 14 residues. In germline, CDR1 is SQVTM, CDR2 ANQGSEA. The CDR3 loop reads CSVQGLLRRETQYF.

The chain is built from TRBV5-1 and TRBJ2-5. CDR3 size: 14 residues. Germline-derived CDR1 and CDR2 are SGHRS and YFSETQ. CDR3 sequence reads: CASRNGEPQETQYF. Using reference TRBV5-1 and TRBJ2-5 for the parts outside the CDR3, the full variable domain is KAGVTQTPRYLIKTRGQQVTLSCSPISGHRSVSWYQQTPGQGLQFLFEYFSETQRNKGNFPGRFSGRQFSNSRSEMNVSTLELGDSALYLCASRNGEPQETQYFGPGTRLLVL.

V and J are TRBV11-2 and TRBJ2-7; TCRdb outputs TRBD2, but without DNA this stays unchecked. The CDR3 has 15 residues. Germline loops: CDR1 SGHAT, CDR2 FQNNGV. The CDR3 protein is CASSLRTSGSGEQYF. The full variable domain, completed using reference TRBV11-2 and TRBJ2-7, is EAGVAQSPRYKIIEKRQSVAFWCNPISGHATLYWYQQILGQGPKLLIQFQNNGVVDDSQLPKDRFSAERLKGVDSTLKIQPAKLEDSAVYLCASSLRTSGSGEQYFGPGTRLTVT.

The chain has TRBV7-9 and TRBJ2-1; as DNA is missing, the TRBD2 call by TCRdb cannot be tested. The CDR3 is made up of 16 amino acids. CDR1 is SEHNR, CDR2 FQNEAQ, per germline (reference sequence). CDR3 in amino acids: CASTSSIAGGLDEQFF.

The chain is built from TRBV20-1 and TRBJ2-1; TCRdb designates TRBD2, a call that cannot be tested without DNA. The germline CDR1 and CDR2 sequences are DFQATT and SNEGSKA (reference sequence). The CDR3 runs 16 residues. CDR3 loop: CSAERGGPTTYNEQFF.

The chain carries TRBV4-3 and TRBJ2-3. The CDR3 extends over 13 amino acids. Germline CDR1 and CDR2: LGHNA and YSLEER. The chain's CDR3 is CASSQGGMNTQYF.

The rearrangement links TRBV20-1 to TRBJ2-5; TCRdb lists TRBD2, though no DNA is available to test this call. Per germline, CDR1 DFQATT and CDR2 SNEGSKA (reference sequence). The CDR3 runs to 16 residues. The CDR3 here is CSAREGGLGSQETQYF.

The chain is built from TRBV20-1 and TRBJ2-7; TCRdb indicates TRBD2, and absent DNA this call remains unverified. CDR1 is DFQATT, CDR2 SNEGSKA, per germline (reference sequence). This CDR3 has 16 amino acids. The CDR3 is CSARDLSGRALYEQYF.

The V and J genes are TRBV7-9 and TRBJ1-2. This CDR3 has 13 amino acids. The V gene's germline CDR1 is SEHNR and CDR2 FQNEAQ (reference sequence). CDR3 loop: CASSLGDFGGYTF.